The clone carrying this T cell receptor beta chain has only a few counts. Its antigen remains unidentified. This entry belongs to a study of CD8 T cells in ankylosing spondylitis. V lost 6 bases and J 15 bases, leaving 18 bases between the germline ends. This CDR3 is 11 amino acids long. CDR1 and CDR2 from the germline V gene are DFQATT and SNEGSKA (reference sequence). Overall study results and limits: There was a TCR beta motif, made of eight highly homologous variants, that appeared characteristic of ankylosing spondylitis blood.

Each TCR beta library was made by quantitative 5'-RACE that incorporated molecular barcodes. One entry per CDR3 protein results from TCRdb running MiXCR on the 5' RACE reads. In the table there are roughly 160,000 distinct CDR3 sequences, 9.8% of which are singletons. This chain links TRBV20-1 with TRBJ2-4; D gene unclear. The specimen sequenced was blood, either unsorted or a sorted T cell fraction (not recorded which). The receptor's source is a female donor with ankylosing spondylitis or in good health (not recorded which). In DNA form, the CDR3 reads TGCAGTGCCCCCCATGGCCCATCGTCGTACTTC. This encodes CSAPHGPSSYF.